This T cell receptor beta chain was recovered during a study of monozygotic twins with inflammatory bowel disease. General study points: Healthy co-twins exceeded IBD patients in TCRbeta diversity as measured by inverse Simpson.

The CDR3 is made up of 14 amino acids. CDR1 is SGHKS, CDR2 YYEKEE, per germline (reference sequence). Note on this clonotype: No antigen is known for it.

TCRdb re-called the 5' RACE reads; every CDR3 protein appears as one record, without DNA. This listing includes more than 300,000 distinct CDR3 sequences. This chain links TRBV5-5 with TRBJ2-3; the D call of TRBD2 rests on TCRdb alone, since no DNA is present to check it. The TCR sequence derives from a human donor with ulcerative colitis or Crohn's disease, or a healthy co-twin of an affected twin (not recorded which). What was sequenced was blood. The CDR3: CASSYGAHTDTQYF.